This is a list of T cell receptor beta chains from one sample in a study of blood T cells in healthy people across ages. One entry per CDR3 protein results from TCRdb running MiXCR on the 5' RACE reads. This sample carries about 1.6 million distinct CDR3 sequences, almost 35% of them seen once, and the ten largest clones take approximately 11%. Sequences were obtained from blood. These receptors were collected from a woman in her 30s in good health. CDR3s include the opening cysteine and the closing phenylalanine or tryptophan. A D gene is named only where the DNA matches it firmly. A clone size is listed for some rows: how often the clone was seen (once, few, many), or a class if it is expanded.

.,TRBJ2-1,TRBV6-1,.,TGTGCCAGCAGTGAAAGGTGGCTCTCCTACAATGAGCAGTTCTTC,CASSERWLSYNEQFF
TRBD2,TRBJ2-3,TRBV13,.,TGTGCCAGCAGCTTAGCCCTAGCGGGGGATGGGGCAGATACGCAGTATTTT,CASSLALAGDGADTQYF
TRBD1,TRBJ2-5,TRBV6-6,.,TGTGCCAGCAGTTTAAACCGACAGGGAGAGCAGTACTTC,CASSLNRQGEQYF
TRBD2,TRBJ2-1,TRBV9,.,TGTGCCAGCAGCCCTCGGGAGGGTGGGAGGAATGAGCAGTTCTTC,CASSPREGGRNEQFF
.,TRBJ2-6,TRBV28,.,TGTGCCAGCAGTTTATACACAGGGATTTCGTCTGGGGCCAACGTCCTGACTTTC,CASSLYTGISSGANVLTF
.,TRBJ2-3,TRBV28,.,TGTGCCAGCAGTTCGGGACTGGTTCTCACAGATACGCAGTATTTT,CASSSGLVLTDTQYF
TRBD1,TRBJ2-4,TRBV27,.,TGTGCCAGCCCGGACAGGGAGGACTTC,CASPDREDF
TRBD2,TRBJ2-7,TRBV7-3,few,TGTGCCAGCAGCTTGACTAGCGGGGACTCCTACGAGCAGTACTTC,CASSLTSGDSYEQYF
.,TRBJ2-5,TRBV5-1,once,TGCGCCAGCAGCTTGGCCAGGGCCCTAGATGGAGAGACCCAGTACTTC,CASSLARALDGETQYF
.,TRBJ1-5,TRBV20-1,once,TGCAGTGCTAGTCCTTGGGGGCGTAGCAATCAGCCCCAGCATTTT,CSASPWGRSNQPQHF
.,TRBJ2-1,TRBV29-1,.,TGCAGCGCTTTCTATCGGCGTGAGCAGTTCTTC,CSAFYRREQFF